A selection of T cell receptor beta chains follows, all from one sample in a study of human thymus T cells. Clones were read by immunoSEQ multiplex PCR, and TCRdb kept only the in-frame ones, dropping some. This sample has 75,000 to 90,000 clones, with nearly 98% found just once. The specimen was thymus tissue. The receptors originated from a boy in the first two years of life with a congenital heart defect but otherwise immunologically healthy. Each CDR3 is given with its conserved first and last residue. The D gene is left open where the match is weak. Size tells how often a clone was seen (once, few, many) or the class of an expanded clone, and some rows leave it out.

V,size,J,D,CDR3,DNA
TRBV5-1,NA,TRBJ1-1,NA,CASSLGSGENTEAFF,TGCGCCAGCAGCTTGGGGTCGGGGGAGAACACTGAAGCTTTCTTT
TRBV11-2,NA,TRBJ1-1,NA,CASSFLLRTEAFF,TGTGCCAGCAGCTTCCTCTTGAGGACTGAAGCTTTCTTT
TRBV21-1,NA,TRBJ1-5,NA,CASSKDPRDRNSNQPQHF,TGTGCCAGCAGCAAAGACCCCCGGGACAGAAATAGCAATCAGCCCCAGCATTTT
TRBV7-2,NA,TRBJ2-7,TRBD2,CASSFLAGSPYEQYF,TGTGCCAGCAGCTTTCTAGCGGGAAGCCCCTACGAGCAGTACTTC
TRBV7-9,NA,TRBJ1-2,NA,CASSWSWGAYGYTF,TGTGCCAGCAGCTGGTCGTGGGGGGCTTATGGCTACACCTTC
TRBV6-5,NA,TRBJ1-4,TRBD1,CASSPSGQGNEKLFF,TGTGCCAGCAGCCCATCCGGACAGGGTAATGAAAAACTGTTTTTT
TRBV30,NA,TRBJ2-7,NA,CAWSGAGGNHF,TGTGCCTGGAGTGGAGCAGGGGGGAACCACTTC
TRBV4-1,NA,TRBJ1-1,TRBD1,CASSQSPRGQGATEAFF,TGCGCCAGCAGCCAATCCCCAAGGGGACAGGGGGCCACTGAAGCTTTCTTT
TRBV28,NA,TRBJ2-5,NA,CASSFSVMGKNQETQYF,TGTGCCAGCAGTTTTTCAGTCATGGGGAAGAATCAAGAGACCCAGTACTTC
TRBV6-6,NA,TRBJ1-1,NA,CASSCPGKMNTEAFF,TGTGCCAGCAGTTGTCCAGGGAAAATGAACACTGAAGCTTTCTTT
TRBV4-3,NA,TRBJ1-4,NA,CASSQVPTTNEKLFF,TGCGCCAGCAGCCAAGTTCCGACTACTAATGAAAAACTGTTTTTT
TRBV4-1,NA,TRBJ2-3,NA,CASSQRADTDTQYF,TGCGCCAGCAGCCAGCGGGCTGACACAGATACGCAGTATTTT
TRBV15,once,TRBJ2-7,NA,CATSREWILPPYEQYF,TGTGCCACCAGCAGAGAATGGATCCTTCCCCCCTACGAGCAGTACTTC
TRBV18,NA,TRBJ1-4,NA,CASSPRVGDEKLFF,TGTGCCAGCTCACCGAGAGTGGGGGATGAAAAACTGTTTTTT
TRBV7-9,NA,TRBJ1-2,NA,CASSPRGVGAGSYGYTF,TGTGCCAGCAGCCCCAGAGGGGTCGGAGCAGGGTCCTATGGCTACACCTTC
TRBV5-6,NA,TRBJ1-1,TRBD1,CASSMRTGGAGTEAFF,TGTGCCAGCAGCATGAGGACAGGGGGCGCGGGCACTGAAGCTTTCTTT
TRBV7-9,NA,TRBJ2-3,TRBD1,CASSSGSDRAHTDTQYF,TGTGCCAGCAGCTCCGGCTCGGACAGGGCCCACACAGATACGCAGTATTTT
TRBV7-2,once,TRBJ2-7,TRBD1,CASSFDRGREQYF,TGTGCCAGCAGCTTCGACAGGGGGCGCGAGCAGTACTTC
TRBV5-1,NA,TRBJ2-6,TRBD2,CASKSAGGRSGANVLTF,TGCGCCAGTAAGTCGGCGGGGGGCCGCTCTGGGGCCAACGTCCTGACTTTC
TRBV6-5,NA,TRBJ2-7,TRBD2,CASTRGDLGEQYF,TGTGCCAGCACTCGGGGGGATTTGGGCGAGCAGTACTTC
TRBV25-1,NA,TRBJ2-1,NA,CASSELGVSHNEQFF,TGTGCCAGCAGTGAATTGGGTGTATCCCACAATGAGCAGTTCTTC
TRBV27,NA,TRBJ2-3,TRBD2,CASSSYSGAPRDTQYF,TGTGCCAGCAGCTCCTATAGCGGGGCCCCGAGGGATACGCAGTATTTT
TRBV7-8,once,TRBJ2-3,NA,CASSLFLKDTQYF,TGTGCCAGCAGCTTATTCTTAAAAGATACGCAGTATTTT
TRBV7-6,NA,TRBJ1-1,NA,CASSFGKVNTEAFF,TGTGCCAGCAGCTTCGGGAAGGTGAACACTGAAGCTTTCTTT
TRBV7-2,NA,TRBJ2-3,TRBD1,CASSLWDRSTDTQYF,TGTGCCAGCAGCTTGTGGGACAGGAGCACAGATACGCAGTATTTT
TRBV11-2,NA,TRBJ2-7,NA,CASSLVRVRSYEQYF,TGTGCCAGCAGCTTAGTTCGGGTCAGGAGCTACGAGCAGTACTTC
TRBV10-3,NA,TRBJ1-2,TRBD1,CAISEGPTGFGGGYTF,TGTGCCATCAGTGAAGGCCCGACAGGGTTTGGGGGGGGCTACACCTTC
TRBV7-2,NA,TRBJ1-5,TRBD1,CASSPIHRDREKQPQHF,TGTGCCAGCAGCCCGATACATAGAGACAGGGAGAAGCAGCCCCAGCATTTT
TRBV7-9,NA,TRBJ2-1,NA,CASSSQWPYAEPPYNEQFF,TGTGCCAGCAGCTCCCAATGGCCGTATGCAGAACCCCCCTACAATGAGCAGTTCTTC
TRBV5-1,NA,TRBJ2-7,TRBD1,CASSSGDSYEQYF,TGCGCCAGCAGCTCCGGGGACAGCTACGAGCAGTACTTC
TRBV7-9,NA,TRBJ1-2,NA,CASSLGPIPEGIGYTF,TGTGCCAGCAGCTTAGGGCCCATCCCTGAGGGGATCGGCTACACCTTC
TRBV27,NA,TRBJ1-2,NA,CASSSQESYGYTF,TGTGCCAGCAGTTCCCAGGAAAGCTATGGCTACACCTTC
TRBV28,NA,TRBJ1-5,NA,CASTPEGCQPQHF,TGTGCCAGCACGCCCGAGGGGTGTCAGCCCCAGCATTTT
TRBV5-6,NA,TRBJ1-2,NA,CASSLAGEGYTF,TGTGCCAGCAGCTTGGCCGGGGAAGGCTACACCTTC
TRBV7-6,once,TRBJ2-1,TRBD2,CASSREGLAGEEQFF,TGTGCCAGCAGCCGAGAGGGACTAGCGGGCGAAGAGCAGTTCTTC
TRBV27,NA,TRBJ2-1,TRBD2,CASSSSPDRTTSGARYNEQFF,TGTGCCAGCAGTTCCTCCCCGGACAGGACCACTAGCGGGGCGCGATACAATGAGCAGTTCTTC
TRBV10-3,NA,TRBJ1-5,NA,CAISGQGGNQPQHF,TGTGCCATCAGTGGCCAGGGTGGCAATCAGCCCCAGCATTTT
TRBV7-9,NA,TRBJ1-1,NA,CASISDGLAEAFF,TGTGCCAGCATCTCAGACGGTCTGGCTGAAGCTTTCTTT
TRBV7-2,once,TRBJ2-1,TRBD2,CASSYSGGSWSEQFF,TGTGCCAGCAGCTACTCAGGCGGGAGTTGGAGTGAGCAGTTCTTC
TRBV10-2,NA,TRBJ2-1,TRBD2,CASSSGPPPAGVGHSSYNEQFF,TGCGCCAGCAGTTCGGGCCCCCCTCCAGCGGGAGTAGGGCATTCTTCCTACAATGAGCAGTTCTTC
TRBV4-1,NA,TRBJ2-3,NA,CASSHGLTGGSTDTQYF,TGCGCCAGCAGCCATGGACTAACTGGCGGGTCCACAGATACGCAGTATTTT
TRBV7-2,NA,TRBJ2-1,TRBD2,CASSLSGAGDEQFF,TGTGCCAGCAGCTTAAGTGGAGCGGGGGATGAGCAGTTCTTC
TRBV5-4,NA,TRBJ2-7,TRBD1,CASSLGDRGNEQYF,TGTGCCAGCAGCTTGGGGGACAGGGGCAACGAGCAGTACTTC
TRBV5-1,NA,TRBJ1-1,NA,CASSLGTYTTMNTEAFF,TGCGCCAGCAGCTTGGGCACTTATACGACGATGAACACTGAAGCTTTCTTT
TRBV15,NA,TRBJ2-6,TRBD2,CATSTHWTSGGPTSSGANVLTF,TGTGCCACCAGCACACATTGGACTAGCGGGGGGCCTACTAGCTCTGGGGCCAACGTCCTGACTTTC
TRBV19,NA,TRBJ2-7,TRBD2,CASSIFWSSGLTREQYF,TGTGCCAGTAGTATCTTCTGGAGTAGCGGGCTGACCCGCGAGCAGTACTTC
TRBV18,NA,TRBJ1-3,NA,CASSPGQFPPGNTIYF,TGTGCCAGCTCACCAGGACAGTTCCCGCCTGGAAACACCATATATTTT
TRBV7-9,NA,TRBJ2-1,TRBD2,CALKTSGDLNEQFF,TGTGCCTTAAAGACTAGCGGGGATCTCAATGAGCAGTTCTTC
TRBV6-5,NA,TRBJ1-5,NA,CASSYSFYPNNQPQHF,TGTGCCAGCAGTTACTCTTTCTATCCAAATAATCAGCCCCAGCATTTT